This TCR beta chain came from a study of T cell changes during pregnancy in multiple sclerosis (dated 2019 in TCRdb). Background on the whole study: The study looked at changes in the T cell repertoire across pregnancy in women with multiple sclerosis.

The method was the immunoSEQ multiplex PCR assay. TCRdb holds this immuneACCESS table with in-frame rearrangements only. Some clones are missing; in checked studies, unresolved V genes explain under half, and the rest has no known cause. The sample profile shows about 44,000 clones; approximately 91% of them were found once. The ten top clones hold about 0.6% of the sample. The germline V gene provides CDR1 MDHEN and CDR2 SYDVKM. The CDR3 goes from the cysteine to the phenylalanine over 18 residues. The read is trimmed to its CDR3 DNA, 54 bases read in frame from base 1. Compared with germline, V lacks 5 bases and J lacks 5 bases; bases without a gene match: 18. To note about this clone: Which antigen it targets is not known. No base-level quality is on record; no much larger clone is a single base apart.

Specimen: CD4+ T cells from peripheral blood mononuclear cells, collected in the first trimester of pregnancy. Recombination linked TRBV28 to TRBJ2-1; the junction holds 7 bases that match TRBD2. The receptor was isolated from a female donor with multiple sclerosis, enrolled in a pregnancy study. The CDR3 region reads CASSQYLEGLSYNNEQFF. The nucleotide sequence is TGTGCCAGCAGTCAATATCTGGAGGGACTATCGTATAACAATGAGCAGTTCTTC.